This T cell receptor (beta chain) was identified in a study of technical replicates of blood from a few donors (dated by TCRdb to about 2017). This clone was found once. The antigen it recognizes is unknown. No much larger clonotype is one base removed from it; base qualities were not supplied. Trimming takes 1 base off V and 6 bases off J; junction bases not matched to a gene: 8. The germline V gene supplies CDR1 SGHTA and CDR2 FQGNSA. The CDR3, from cysteine to phenylalanine, totals 16 residues. Left in the record is the CDR3 DNA by itself, 48 bases read in frame from the first base. Library construction relied on the immunoSEQ multiplex PCR assay. TCRdb holds this immuneACCESS table with in-frame rearrangements only. Some clones are missing; in checked studies, unresolved V genes explain under half, and the rest has no known cause. Within this sample are 70,000 to 80,000 clones, with about 90% of them counted one time only. The ten largest clones represent 0.35% to 0.45% of the sample.

The sample consisted of T cells isolated from PBMCs. This TCR derives from a human donor in good health. The V gene is TRBV7-2 and the J gene is TRBJ2-1, with 8 bases aligning to TRBD2. The CDR3 reads CASSLVGGGTINEQFF. The nucleotides are TGTGCCAGCAGCTTAGTAGGCGGGGGGACCATCAATGAGCAGTTCTTC.